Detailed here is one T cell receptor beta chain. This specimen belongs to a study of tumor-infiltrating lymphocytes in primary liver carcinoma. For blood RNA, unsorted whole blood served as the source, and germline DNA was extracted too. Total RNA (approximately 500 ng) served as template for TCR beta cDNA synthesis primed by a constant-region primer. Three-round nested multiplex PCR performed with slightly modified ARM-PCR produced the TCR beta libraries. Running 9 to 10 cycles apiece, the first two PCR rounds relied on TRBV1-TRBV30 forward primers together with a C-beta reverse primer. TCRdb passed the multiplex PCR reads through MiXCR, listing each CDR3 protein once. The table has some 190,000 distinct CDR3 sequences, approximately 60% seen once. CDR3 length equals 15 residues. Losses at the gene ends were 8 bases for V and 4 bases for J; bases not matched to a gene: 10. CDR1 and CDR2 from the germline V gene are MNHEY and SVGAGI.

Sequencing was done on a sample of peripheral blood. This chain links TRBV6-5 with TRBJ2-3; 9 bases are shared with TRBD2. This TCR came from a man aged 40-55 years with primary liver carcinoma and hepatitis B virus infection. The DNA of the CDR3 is TGTGCCAGCCGCCGACTAGCGGACTTATCAGATACGCAGTATTTT. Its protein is CASRRLADLSDTQYF.